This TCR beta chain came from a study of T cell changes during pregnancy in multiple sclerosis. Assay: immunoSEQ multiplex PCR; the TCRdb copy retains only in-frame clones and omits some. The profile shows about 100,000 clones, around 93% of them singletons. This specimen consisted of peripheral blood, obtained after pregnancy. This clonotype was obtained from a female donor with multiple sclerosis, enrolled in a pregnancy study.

The CDR3 is CASSKRQGSNTEAFF. In nucleotides, the CDR3 is TGTGCCAGCAGCAAAAGACAGGGATCAAACACTGAAGCTTTCTTT. The V gene is TRBV2, the J gene TRBJ1-1; 7 positions agree with TRBD1. Germline assignment: CDR1 SNHLY and CDR2 FYNNEI. The CDR3 is made up of 15 amino acids. V shed 6 bases and J 2 bases; nucleotides not matched to a gene: 9.